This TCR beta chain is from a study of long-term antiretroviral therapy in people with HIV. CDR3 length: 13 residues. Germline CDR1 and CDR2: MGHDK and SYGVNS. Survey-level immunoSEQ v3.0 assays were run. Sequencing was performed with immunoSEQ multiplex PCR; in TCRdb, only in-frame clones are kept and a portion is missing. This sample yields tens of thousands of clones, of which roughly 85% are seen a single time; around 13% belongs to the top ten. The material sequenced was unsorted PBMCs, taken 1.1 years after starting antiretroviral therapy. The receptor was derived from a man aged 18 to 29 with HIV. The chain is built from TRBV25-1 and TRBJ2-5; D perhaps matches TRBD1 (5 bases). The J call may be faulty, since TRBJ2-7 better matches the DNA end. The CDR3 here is CATRQWAWDEQYF. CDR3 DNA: TGTGCCACCAGACAGTGGGCCTGGGACGAGCAGTACTTC.